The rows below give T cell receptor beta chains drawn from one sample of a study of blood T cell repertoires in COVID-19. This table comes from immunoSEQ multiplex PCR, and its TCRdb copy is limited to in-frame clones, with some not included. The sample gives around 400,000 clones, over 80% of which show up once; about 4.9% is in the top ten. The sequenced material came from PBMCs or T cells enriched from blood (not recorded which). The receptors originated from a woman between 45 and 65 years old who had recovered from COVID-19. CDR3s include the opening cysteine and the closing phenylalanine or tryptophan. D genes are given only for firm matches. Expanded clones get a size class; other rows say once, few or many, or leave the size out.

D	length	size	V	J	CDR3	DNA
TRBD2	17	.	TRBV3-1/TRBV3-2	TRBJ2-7	CASSRLSSGSSRLEQYF	TGTGCCAGCAGCCGCCTGAGTAGCGGGAGTTCGCGACTCGAGCAGTACTTC
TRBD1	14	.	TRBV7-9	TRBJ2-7	CASSLGQLTYEQYF	TGTGCCAGCAGCCTGGGACAGCTTACCTACGAGCAGTACTTC
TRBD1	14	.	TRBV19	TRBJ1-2	CASSTDRGNYGYTF	TGTGCCAGTAGTACCGACAGGGGGAACTATGGCTACACCTTC
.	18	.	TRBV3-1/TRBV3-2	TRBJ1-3	CASSPRGGLANAGNTIYF	TGTGCCAGCAGCCCCCGGGGGGGGTTGGCCAATGCTGGAAACACCATATATTTT
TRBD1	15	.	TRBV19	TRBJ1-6	CASRRTGGVGSPLHF	TGTGCCAGTAGGAGGACAGGGGGTGTGGGTTCACCCCTCCACTTT
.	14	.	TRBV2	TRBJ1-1	CASSLLWQNTEAFF	TGTGCCAGCAGTCTTCTCTGGCAGAACACTGAAGCTTTCTTT
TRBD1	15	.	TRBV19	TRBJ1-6	CATKPWTGENSPLHF	TGTGCCACCAAACCCTGGACAGGGGAAAACTCACCCCTCCACTTT
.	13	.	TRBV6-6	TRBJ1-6	CASSPDRFIPLHF	TGTGCCAGCAGCCCTGACAGGTTTATCCCCCTCCACTTT
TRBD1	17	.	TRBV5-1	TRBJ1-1	CASSPAGTGPMNTEAFF	TGCGCCAGCAGCCCCGCCGGGACAGGCCCCATGAACACTGAAGCTTTCTTT
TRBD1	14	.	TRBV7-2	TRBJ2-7	CASSLDRGSYEQYF	TGTGCCAGCAGCCTCGACAGGGGGTCCTACGAGCAGTACTTC
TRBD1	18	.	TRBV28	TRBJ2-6	CASSSSTGASSGANVLTF	TGTGCCAGCAGTTCGTCGACAGGGGCGTCCTCTGGGGCCAACGTCCTGACTTTC
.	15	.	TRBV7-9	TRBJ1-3	CASSLGAGYGNTIYF	TGTGCCAGCAGCTTAGGGGCTGGGTACGGAAACACCATATATTTT
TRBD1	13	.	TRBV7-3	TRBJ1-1	CASSRGQGLEAFF	TGTGCCAGCAGTCGGGGACAGGGACTTGAAGCTTTCTTT
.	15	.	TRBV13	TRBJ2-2	CASRTRGDGTGELFF	TGTGCCAGCAGAACCAGGGGGGATGGCACCGGGGAGCTGTTTTTT
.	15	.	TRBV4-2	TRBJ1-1	CASSQDSGQNTEAFF	TGTGCCAGCAGCCAAGATTCAGGACAGAACACTGAAGCTTTCTTT
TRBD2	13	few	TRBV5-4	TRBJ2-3	CASRLAVTDTQYF	TGTGCCAGCAGACTAGCGGTCACAGATACGCAGTATTTT
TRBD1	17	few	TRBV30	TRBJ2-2	CAGNARRDRVNTGELFF	TGTGCCGGGAACGCTAGACGAGACAGGGTGAACACCGGGGAGCTGTTTTTT
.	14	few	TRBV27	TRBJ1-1	CASGLRAVNTEAFF	TGTGCCAGCGGTCTCAGGGCGGTGAACACTGAAGCTTTCTTT
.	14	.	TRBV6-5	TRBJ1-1	CASSYGAGASEAFF	TGTGCCAGCAGTTACGGGGCAGGGGCTTCTGAAGCTTTCTTT
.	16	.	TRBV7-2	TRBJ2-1	CASSLVVGPSYNEQFF	TGTGCCAGCAGCTTAGTGGTGGGCCCCTCCTACAATGAGCAGTTCTTC
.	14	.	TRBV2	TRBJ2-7	CASRAQGAGYEQYF	TGTGCCAGCAGGGCGCAGGGCGCCGGGTACGAGCAGTACTTC
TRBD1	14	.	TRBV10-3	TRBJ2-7	CAISSGQGAYEQYF	TGTGCCATCAGTTCGGGACAGGGGGCCTACGAGCAGTACTTC
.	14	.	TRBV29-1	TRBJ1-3	CSVERAGAGNTIYF	TGCAGCGTTGAACGTGCGGGGGCTGGAAACACCATATATTTT
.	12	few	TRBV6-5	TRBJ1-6	CASSSTHSPLHF	TGTGCCAGCAGCTCCACACATTCACCCCTCCACTTT
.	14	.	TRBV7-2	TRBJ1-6	CATQRTALISPLHF	TGTGCCACCCAACGGACTGCTCTTATCTCACCCCTCCACTTT
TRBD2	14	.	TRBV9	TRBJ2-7	CASSASGGTYEQYF	TGTGCCAGCAGCGCTAGCGGGGGAACCTACGAGCAGTACTTC
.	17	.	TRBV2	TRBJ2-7	CASRSLLSRTTGFEQYF	TGTGCCAGCAGATCCCTCCTTTCGCGGACCACAGGGTTCGAGCAGTACTTC
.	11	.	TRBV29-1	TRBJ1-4	CTFVSAGKLFF	TGCACCTTCGTTTCTGCGGGAAAACTGTTTTTT
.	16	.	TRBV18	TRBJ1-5	CASSPLQAPGNQPQHF	TGTGCCAGCTCACCCTTACAGGCCCCTGGCAATCAGCCCCAGCATTTT
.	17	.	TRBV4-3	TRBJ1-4	CASSQDFPRAGNEKLFF	TGCGCCAGCAGCCAAGACTTCCCCCGGGCGGGTAATGAAAAACTGTTTTTT
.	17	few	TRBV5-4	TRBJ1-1	CASSLAGGAGVNTEAFF	TGTGCCAGCAGCTTGGCCGGGGGGGCAGGAGTGAACACTGAAGCTTTCTTT
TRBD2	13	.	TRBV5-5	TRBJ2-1	CASSLIAGDAEVF	TGTGCCAGCAGCTTGATCGCGGGAGACGCAGAGGTCTTC
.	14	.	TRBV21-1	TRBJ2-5	CASSKDRDGETQYF	TGTGCCAGCAGCAAAGACAGGGATGGGGAGACCCAGTACTTC
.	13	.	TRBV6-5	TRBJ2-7	CASSLDRSAEQYF	TGTGCCAGCAGTTTGGACAGAAGTGCCGAGCAGTACTTC
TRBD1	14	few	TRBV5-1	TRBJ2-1	CASSSQTTGDEQFF	TGCGCCAGCAGCTCCCAAACGACAGGGGATGAGCAGTTCTTC
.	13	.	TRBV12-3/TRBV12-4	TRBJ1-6	CASSLSSNSPLHF	TGTGCCAGCAGTTTATCTAGTAATTCACCCCTCCACTTT
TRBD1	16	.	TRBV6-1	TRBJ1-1	CASSAGQGRMNTEAFF	TGTGCCAGCAGTGCCGGACAGGGACGAATGAACACTGAAGCTTTCTTT